The TCR beta chain under discussion was sequenced for a study of PD-L1 blockade in urothelial cancer. Study as a whole: As for prior chemotherapy regimens, patients had received 0 to 3. Blood was subjected to analysis at 3 weeks (second dose) and 6 weeks following treatment start. The median T cell count in blood samples was 140,000 to 150,000.

The method was immunoSEQ multiplex PCR; TCRdb's version includes in-frame clones alone and lacks a portion of them. The sample records 38,000 or so clones, around four fifths being singletons. The ends lost 2 bases at V and 0 bases at J; junction bases unmatched: 3. Germline assignment: CDR1 WNHNN and CDR2 SYGVQD (reference sequence). The CDR3 runs to 17 residues. The J gene is TRBJ2-2, the V gene TRBV10-1, with 10 bases fitting TRBD1. Sequencing was performed on PBMCs, taken around atezolizumab (anti-PD-L1) treatment. The clonotype was recovered from a man in his 60s with urothelial cancer. CDR3 nucleotide sequence: TGCGCCAGCAGTGAGGGAGGACAGGGGGCGAACACCGGGGAGCTGTTTTTT. As protein: CASSEGGQGANTGELFF.